The 9 T cell receptor beta chains reported below all come from one sample, sequenced in a study of tumor-infiltrating lymphocytes in primary liver carcinoma. TCR beta cDNA was reverse-transcribed from about 550 ng of total RNA. The reaction used a constant-region primer and ProtoScript II reverse transcriptase. The TCR beta library was amplified through three nested multiplex PCR rounds in a modified ARM-PCR procedure. TRBV1-TRBV30 forward and Cbeta reverse primers drove the first two roughly 10-cycle rounds. TCRdb ran MiXCR on the multiplex PCR reads and lists one entry per CDR3 protein. The sample records about 30,000 distinct CDR3 sequences, 71% being singletons. The 20-30 mg bulk tissue piece was not sorted before simultaneous RNA and DNA extraction. The source material was liver tumor tissue from sampling region 3. Regarding subset: tumor region T3, left-lateral pole. The source is a woman younger than 45 with primary liver carcinoma and hepatitis B virus infection.

A note on this clonotype: The CDR3 end shows no conserved phenylalanine or tryptophan, and so a read error is likely. V usage is TRBV11-1 and J usage is TRBJ1-1, with D possibly being TRBD1 (5 bases). This CDR3 has 14 amino acids. The V gene's germline CDR1 is SGHAT and CDR2 FQDESV (reference sequence). CDR3 residues: CANSFGRGYTEAFL. Here the CDR3 DNA reads TGTGCCAACAGCTTCGGGCGGGGCTACACTGAAGCTTTCTTA.

Of note for this clonotype: No conserved phenylalanine or tryptophan is present at the end of the CDR3, so a read error is the likely explanation. The chain uses TRBV6-5 and TRBJ2-2; tentatively, D is TRBD2 (5 bases). CDR3 length equals 15 residues. CDR1 is MNHEY, CDR2 SVGAGI, per germline. CDR3 coding DNA: TGTGCCAGCAGTCCGCGGACTGGGTTCACCAGGGAGCTGTTTCTT. The encoded protein is CASSPRTGFTRELFL.

The chain recombines TRBV4-2 with TRBJ1-2; no clear D. The germline CDR1 and CDR2 sequences are LGHNA and YNFKEQ. This CDR3 has 15 amino acids. The V gene lost 0 bases and the J gene lost 7 bases, with 15 bases spanning the gap. The CDR3 region has the DNA TGTGCCAGCAGCCAAGATGCTGGGCGCGAGCGTGGCTACACCTTC. Encoded protein: CASSQDAGRERGYTF.

Note on this clonotype: At one boundary the junction diverges from the germline segment, which might be a read error. CDR3 in amino acids: CTSSQDRWTGRKQYF. In nucleotides, the CDR3 is TGCACCAGCAGCCAAGATCGATGGACAGGGCGGAAGCAATACTTC. This chain connects TRBV4-3 to TRBJ2-7; TRBD1 aligns across 8 bases. The length of the CDR3 is 15 residues. Germline V gives CDR1 LGHNA, CDR2 YSLEER.

The V gene is TRBV6-1, the J gene TRBJ1-1; D gene uncertain. The CDR3 loop spans 15 amino acids. Germline CDR1 reads MNHNS; CDR2 reads SASEGT. Between the trimmed V and J ends, which lost 10 bases and 13 bases, there was a span of 31 bases. The DNA of the CDR3 is TGTGCCATTACCATGGAAGGGCTTAGCGGCACTGAAAGTTTCTTT. Its translation is CAITMEGLSGTESFF.

Concerning this clonotype itself: Because it lacks the conserved phenylalanine or tryptophan at the end, this CDR3 is likely a read error. The V and J genes are TRBV6-5 and TRBJ2-5; D possibly corresponds to TRBD2 (7 bases). Germline assignment: CDR1 MNHEY and CDR2 SVGAGI. V lost 6 bases, J lost 7 bases, and 15 bases lay in between. The CDR3 contains 13 residues. The CDR3 coding sequence is TGTGCCAGCAGCACCGACGGGGGGCTGACCCAGTACTCC. Protein: CASSTDGGLTQYS.

The chain carries TRBV5-5 and TRBJ2-4; 7 bases fit TRBD2. The CDR3 consists of 17 residues. From germline, CDR1 is SGHKS and CDR2 YYEKEE (reference sequence). J was trimmed by 8 bases and V by 7 bases; bases with no gene match: 21. For the CDR3, the DNA is TGTGCCAGCTACTTAGTAGGAATGAGGGAGGGGTTGGACATTCAGTACTTC. Translated, it gives CASYLVGMREGLDIQYF.

This clonotype was detected many times. This chain links TRBV29-1 with TRBJ1-2, with unresolved D. The CDR3 is 13 residues long. Germline lookup yields CDR1 SQVTM and CDR2 ANQGSEA. Trimming took 7 bases from V and 1 from J, leaving 13 bases between them. Written as DNA, the CDR3 is TGCAGCGCAGGACCGGGAAATAACTATGGCTACACCTTC. Its protein product is CSAGPGNNYGYTF.

This clonotype has at least ten counts. The chain links TRBV12-3 or TRBV12-4 to TRBJ1-2, with TRBD1 identical over 9 bases. V was clipped by 5 bases and J by 6 bases; unmatched bases: 4. The length of the CDR3 is 13 residues. The DNA for the CDR3 is TGTGCCAGCAGTCTCAACAGGGGGCATGGCTACACCTTC. It translates to CASSLNRGHGYTF.